This TCR delta chain was recorded in a study of gamma-delta T cells after stem cell transplantation. TCRdb re-called the RT-PCR reads through CATT. The sample has some 2,100 delta-chain clones; 1.5% to 2% are singletons. The CDR3 sequence is 19 residues long. Germline values: CDR1 GEAIGNYY, CDR2 EKD. The V and J ends lost 0 bases and 4 bases, in that order; junction bases with no gene match: 13. This clone was counted between two and nine times. TCRdb shows a much larger clone's protein in place of this DNA's translation, and the two differ at residue 6, likely through a read error; the protein shown is translated from the DNA.

This sequence was found in a human donor. It is not recorded whose cells these are; they may come from a transplant donor. The V and J genes are TRDV2 and TRDJ2; 10 bases agree with TRDD3. Material for sequencing was gamma-delta T cells. The CDR3 here is CACDTISGGYALGTAQLFF. The CDR3 region has the DNA TGTGCCTGTGACACCATATCAGGGGGATACGCGCTTGGGACAGCACAACTCTTCTTT.